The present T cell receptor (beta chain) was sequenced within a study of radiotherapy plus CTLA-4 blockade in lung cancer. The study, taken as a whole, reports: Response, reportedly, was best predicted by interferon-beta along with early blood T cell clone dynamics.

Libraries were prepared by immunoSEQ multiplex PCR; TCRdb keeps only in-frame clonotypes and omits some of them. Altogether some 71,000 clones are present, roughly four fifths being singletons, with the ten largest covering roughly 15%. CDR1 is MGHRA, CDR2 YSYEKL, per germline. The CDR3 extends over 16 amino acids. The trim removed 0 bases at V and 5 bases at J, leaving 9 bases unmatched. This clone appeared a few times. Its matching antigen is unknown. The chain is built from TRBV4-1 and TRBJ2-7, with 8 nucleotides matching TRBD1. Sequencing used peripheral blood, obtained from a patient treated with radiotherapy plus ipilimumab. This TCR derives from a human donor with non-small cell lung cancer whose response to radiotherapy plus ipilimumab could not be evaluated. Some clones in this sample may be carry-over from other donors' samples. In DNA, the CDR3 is TGCGCCAGCAGCCAAGATCCCGGACAGGGAAGAGACGAGCAGTACTTC. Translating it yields CASSQDPGQGRDEQYF.